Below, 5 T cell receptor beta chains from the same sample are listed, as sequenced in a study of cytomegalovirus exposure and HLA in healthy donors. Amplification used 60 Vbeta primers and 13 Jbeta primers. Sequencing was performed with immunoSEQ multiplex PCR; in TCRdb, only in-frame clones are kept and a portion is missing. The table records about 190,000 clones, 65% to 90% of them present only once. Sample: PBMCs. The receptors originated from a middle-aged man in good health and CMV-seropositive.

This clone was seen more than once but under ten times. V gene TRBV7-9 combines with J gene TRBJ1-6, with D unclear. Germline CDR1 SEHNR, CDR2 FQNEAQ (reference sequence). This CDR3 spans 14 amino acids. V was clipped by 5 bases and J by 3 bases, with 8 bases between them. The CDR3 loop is CASSQAYYNSPLHF. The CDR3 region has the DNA TGTGCCAGCAGCCAAGCTTACTATAATTCACCCCTCCACTTT. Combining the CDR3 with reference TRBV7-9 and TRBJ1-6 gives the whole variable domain DTGVSQNPRHKITKRGQNVTFRCDPISEHNRLYWYRQTLGQGPEFLTYFQNEAQLEKSRLLSDRFSAERPKGSFSTLEIQRTEQGDSAMYLCASSQAYYNSPLHFGNGTRLTVT.

CDR3 sequence: CAWNYRGRSYNSPLHF. CDR3 bases: TGTGCCTGGAATTACAGGGGGCGATCCTATAATTCACCCCTCCACTTT. The V and J genes are TRBV30 and TRBJ1-6; 9 nucleotides match TRBD1. CDR1 is GTSNPN, CDR2 SVGIG, per germline (reference sequence). Unmatched junction bases numbered 5, after V lost 4 bases and J lost 1 base. CDR3 length: 16 residues.

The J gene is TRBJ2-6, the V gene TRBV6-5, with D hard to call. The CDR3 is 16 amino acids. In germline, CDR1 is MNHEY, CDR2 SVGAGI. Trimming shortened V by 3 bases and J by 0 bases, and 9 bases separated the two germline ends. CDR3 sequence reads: CASSYFPSSGANVLTF. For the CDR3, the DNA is TGTGCCAGCAGTTATTTCCCTAGCTCTGGGGCCAACGTCCTGACTTTC.

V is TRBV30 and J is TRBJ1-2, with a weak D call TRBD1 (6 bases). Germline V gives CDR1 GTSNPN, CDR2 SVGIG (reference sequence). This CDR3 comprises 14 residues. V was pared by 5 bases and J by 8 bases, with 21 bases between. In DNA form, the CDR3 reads TGTGCCTGGGGTAATGGGGGCCAAAGGGTGGGCTACACCTTC. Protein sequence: CAWGNGGQRVGYTF.

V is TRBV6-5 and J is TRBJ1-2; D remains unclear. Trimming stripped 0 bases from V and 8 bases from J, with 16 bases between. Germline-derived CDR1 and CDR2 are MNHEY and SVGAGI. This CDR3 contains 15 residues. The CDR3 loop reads CASSYSKGRSGGYTF. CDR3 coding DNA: TGTGCCAGCAGTTACTCGAAAGGGCGCAGCGGGGGCTACACCTTC.